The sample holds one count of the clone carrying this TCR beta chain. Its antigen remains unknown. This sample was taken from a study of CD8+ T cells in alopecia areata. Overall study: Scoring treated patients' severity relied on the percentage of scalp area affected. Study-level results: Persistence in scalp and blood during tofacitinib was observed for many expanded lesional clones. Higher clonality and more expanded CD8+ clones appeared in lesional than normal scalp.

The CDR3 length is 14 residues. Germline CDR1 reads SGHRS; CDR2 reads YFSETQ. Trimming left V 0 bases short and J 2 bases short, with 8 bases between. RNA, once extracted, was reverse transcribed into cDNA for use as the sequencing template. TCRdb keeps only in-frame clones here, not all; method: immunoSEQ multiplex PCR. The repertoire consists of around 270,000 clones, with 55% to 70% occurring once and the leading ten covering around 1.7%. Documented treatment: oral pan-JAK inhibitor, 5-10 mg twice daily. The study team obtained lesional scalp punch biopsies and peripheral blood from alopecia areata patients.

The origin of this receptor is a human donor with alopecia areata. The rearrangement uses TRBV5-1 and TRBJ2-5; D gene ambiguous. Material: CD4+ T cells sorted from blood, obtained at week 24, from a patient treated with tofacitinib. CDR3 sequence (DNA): TGCGCCAGCAGCTTGGAAGGGAATCAAGAGACCCAGTACTTC. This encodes CASSLEGNQETQYF.